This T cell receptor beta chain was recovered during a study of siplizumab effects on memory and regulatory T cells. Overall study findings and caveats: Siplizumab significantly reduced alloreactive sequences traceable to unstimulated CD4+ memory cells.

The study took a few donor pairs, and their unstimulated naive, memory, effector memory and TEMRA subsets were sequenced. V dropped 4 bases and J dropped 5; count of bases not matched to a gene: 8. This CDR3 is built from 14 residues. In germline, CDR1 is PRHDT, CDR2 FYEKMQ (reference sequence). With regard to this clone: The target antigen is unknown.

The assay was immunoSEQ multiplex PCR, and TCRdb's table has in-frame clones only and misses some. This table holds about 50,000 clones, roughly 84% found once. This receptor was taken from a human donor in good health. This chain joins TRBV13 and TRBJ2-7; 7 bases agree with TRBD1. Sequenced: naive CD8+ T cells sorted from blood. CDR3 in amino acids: CASSSTGTVDEQYF. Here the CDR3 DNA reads TGTGCCAGCAGCTCGACCGGGACAGTTGACGAGCAGTACTTC.